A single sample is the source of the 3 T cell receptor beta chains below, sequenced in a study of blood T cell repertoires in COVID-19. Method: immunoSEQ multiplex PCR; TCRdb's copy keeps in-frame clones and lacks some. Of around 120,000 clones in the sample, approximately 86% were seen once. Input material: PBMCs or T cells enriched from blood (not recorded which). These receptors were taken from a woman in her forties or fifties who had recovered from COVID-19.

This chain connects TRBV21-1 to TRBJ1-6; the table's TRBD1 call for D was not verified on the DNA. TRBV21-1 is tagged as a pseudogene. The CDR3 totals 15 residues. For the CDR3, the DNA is TGTGCCAGCATCGACAGGGTCGGCAAAAATTCACCCCTCCACTTT. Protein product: CASIDRVGKNSPLHF.

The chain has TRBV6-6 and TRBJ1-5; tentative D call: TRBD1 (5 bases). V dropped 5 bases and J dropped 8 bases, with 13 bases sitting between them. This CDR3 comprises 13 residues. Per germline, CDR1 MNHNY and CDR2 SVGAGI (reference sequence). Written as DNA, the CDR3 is TGTGCCAGCAGTCGACAGTCTGTCGAGCCCCAGCATTTT. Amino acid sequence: CASSRQSVEPQHF.

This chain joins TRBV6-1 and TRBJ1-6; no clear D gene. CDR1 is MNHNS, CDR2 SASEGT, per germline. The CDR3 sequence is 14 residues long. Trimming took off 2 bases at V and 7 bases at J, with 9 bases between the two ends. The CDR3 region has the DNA TGTGCCAGCAGTGAATTGGCGGGGAATTCACCCCTCCACTTT. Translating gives CASSELAGNSPLHF.